This T cell receptor beta chain was identified in a study of human T cells and chemical hapten exposure. About the study: The study traced per-sample TCR yield variation mainly to small differences in pooled library volumes. Study conclusions and caveats: TCRs above 1 in 1000 frequency did not change with DPC sensitization.

This clonotype was seen ten or more times. The antigen is undetermined. Sample time point: healthy volunteer bleed at 2 weeks. Total RNA was isolated from whole blood that had not been fractionated. TCRdb reprocessed the RACE reads via MiXCR and lists one record per CDR3 protein. The data contain about 45,000 distinct CDR3 sequences, 4.3% of them singletons. CDR1 is MNHEY and CDR2 is SVGAGI in the germline V gene. CDR3 length equals 14 residues. Trimming removed 2 bases at V and 4 bases at J, with 11 bases between. The sequence was collected from a female donor in good health. Some clones in this sample may be carry-over from other donors' samples. This chain uses TRBV6-5 with TRBJ1-1, with a possible D match to TRBD1 (5 bases). Sequences were obtained from whole blood. The CDR3 protein is CASSYQGGGTEAFF. DNA for the CDR3: TGTGCCAGCAGTTACCAGGGCGGCGGCACTGAAGCTTTCTTT.